This TCR beta chain originates from a study of shared clonotypes between healthy human individuals. General study results and limits: Since donors were few, the genetic and exposure-history diversity represented was limited.

Germline CDR1 reads SEHNR; CDR2 reads FQNEAQ (reference sequence). This CDR3 comprises 14 residues. The J segment lost 8 bases and the V segment lost 0 bases, leaving 4 bases of the junction unmatched. Sorted-subset replicate PCR reactions contained roughly 190 ng DNA, corresponding to approximately 30,000 T cell genomes. The repertoire was sequenced with immunoSEQ multiplex PCR; TCRdb's copy has only in-frame clones and lacks some. The repertoire has some 79,000 clones, 60% to 70% of them found once; the top ten carry roughly 56%. As concerns this clone: Its specificity is unknown.

The rearrangement links TRBV7-9 to TRBJ2-1; TRBD2 matches at 7 bases. The sequenced sample was memory CD8+ T cells sorted from blood. The subset denotes: CD45RO+ cells pooled with CCR7-negative TemRA cells. The sequence was collected from a man aged 25 to 40 in good health. The CDR3 region is CASSLAGGDDEQFF. Written as DNA, the CDR3 is TGTGCCAGCAGCTTAGCGGGAGGGGATGATGAGCAGTTCTTC.